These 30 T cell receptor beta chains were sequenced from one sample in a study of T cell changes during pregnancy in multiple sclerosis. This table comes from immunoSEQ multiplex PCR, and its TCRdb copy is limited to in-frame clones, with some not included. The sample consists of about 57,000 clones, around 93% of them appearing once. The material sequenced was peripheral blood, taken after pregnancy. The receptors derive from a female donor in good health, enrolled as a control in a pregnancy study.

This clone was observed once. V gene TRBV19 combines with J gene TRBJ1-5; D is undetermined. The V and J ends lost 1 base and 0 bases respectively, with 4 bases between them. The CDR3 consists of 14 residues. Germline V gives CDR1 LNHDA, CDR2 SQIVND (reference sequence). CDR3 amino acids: CASSIGYSNQPQHF. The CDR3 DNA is TGTGCCAGTAGTATAGGTTATAGCAATCAGCCCCAGCATTTT.

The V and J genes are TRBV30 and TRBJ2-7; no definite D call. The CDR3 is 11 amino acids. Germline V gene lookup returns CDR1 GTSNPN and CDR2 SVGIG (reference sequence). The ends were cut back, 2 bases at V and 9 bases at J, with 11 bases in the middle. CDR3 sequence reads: CAWSIRTGQYF. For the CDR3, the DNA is TGTGCCTGGAGTATTAGAACGGGGCAGTACTTC.

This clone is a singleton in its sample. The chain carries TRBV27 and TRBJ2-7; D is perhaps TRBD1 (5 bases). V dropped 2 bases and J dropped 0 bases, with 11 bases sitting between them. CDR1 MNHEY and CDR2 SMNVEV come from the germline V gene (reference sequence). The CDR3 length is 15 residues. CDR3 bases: TGTGCCAGCAGTTTACAAACAGGAGCCTCCTACGAGCAGTACTTC. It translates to CASSLQTGASYEQYF.

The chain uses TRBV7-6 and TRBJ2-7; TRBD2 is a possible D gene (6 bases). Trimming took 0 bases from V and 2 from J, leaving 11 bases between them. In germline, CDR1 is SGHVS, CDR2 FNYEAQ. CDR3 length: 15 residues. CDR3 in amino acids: CASSLALGSPYEQYF. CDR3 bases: TGTGCCAGCAGCTTAGCGCTCGGGAGTCCCTACGAGCAGTACTTC.

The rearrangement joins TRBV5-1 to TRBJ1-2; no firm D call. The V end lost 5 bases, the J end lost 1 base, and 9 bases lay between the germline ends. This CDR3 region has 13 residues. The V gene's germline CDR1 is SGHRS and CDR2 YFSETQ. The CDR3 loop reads CASRFGGNYGYTF. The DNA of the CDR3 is TGCGCCAGCAGATTTGGAGGTAACTATGGCTACACCTTC.

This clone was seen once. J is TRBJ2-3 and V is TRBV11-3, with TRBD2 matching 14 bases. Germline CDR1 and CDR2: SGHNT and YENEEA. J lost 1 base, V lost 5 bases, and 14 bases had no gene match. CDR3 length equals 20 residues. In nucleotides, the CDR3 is TGTGCCAGCAGCCCGCGACTAGCGGGAGGGCCGAGACTCGGCACAGATACGCAGTATTTT. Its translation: CASSPRLAGGPRLGTDTQYF.

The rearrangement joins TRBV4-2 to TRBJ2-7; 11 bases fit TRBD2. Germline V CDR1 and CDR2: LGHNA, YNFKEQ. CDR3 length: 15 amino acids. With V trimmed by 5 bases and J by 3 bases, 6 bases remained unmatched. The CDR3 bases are TGTGCCAGCAGCTCCCGGGGGACTAGCGGCTACGAGCAGTACTTC. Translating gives CASSSRGTSGYEQYF.

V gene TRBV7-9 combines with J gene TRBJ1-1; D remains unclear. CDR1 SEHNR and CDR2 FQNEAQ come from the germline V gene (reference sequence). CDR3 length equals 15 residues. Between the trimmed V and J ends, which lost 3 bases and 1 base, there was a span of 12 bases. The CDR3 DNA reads TGTGCCAGCAGCTTTGGCGCGGGTGGGAACACTGAAGCTTTCTTT. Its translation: CASSFGAGGNTEAFF.

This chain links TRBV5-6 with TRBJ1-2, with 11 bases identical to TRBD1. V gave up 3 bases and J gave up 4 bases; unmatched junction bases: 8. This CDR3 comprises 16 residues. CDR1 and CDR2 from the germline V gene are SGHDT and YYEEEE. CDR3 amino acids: CASSSAGTGGGYGYTF. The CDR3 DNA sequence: TGTGCCAGCAGCTCTGCCGGGACAGGGGGTGGCTATGGCTACACCTTC. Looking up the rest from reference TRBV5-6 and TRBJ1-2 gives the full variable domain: DAGVTQSPTHLIKTRGQQVTLRCSPKSGHDTVSWYQQALGQGPQFIFQYYEEEERQRGNFPDRFSGHQFPNYSSELNVNALLLGDSALYLCASSSAGTGGGYGYTFGSGTRLTVV.

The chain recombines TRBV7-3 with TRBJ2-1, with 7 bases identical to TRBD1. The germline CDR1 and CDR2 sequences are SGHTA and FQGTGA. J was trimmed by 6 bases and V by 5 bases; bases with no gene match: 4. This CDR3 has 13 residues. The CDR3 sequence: CASSPSGGNEQFF. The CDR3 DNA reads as TGTGCCAGCAGCCCCTCAGGGGGCAATGAGCAGTTCTTC.

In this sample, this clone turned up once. CDR3 sequence: CASSLAGQENSPLHF. The DNA of the CDR3 is TGTGCCAGCAGCTTAGCTGGTCAGGAAAATTCACCCCTCCACTTT. This chain joins TRBV7-6 and TRBJ1-6; D ambiguous. This CDR3 is 15 amino acids long. Trimming took off 0 bases at V and 7 bases at J, with 10 bases between the two ends. CDR1 and CDR2 from the germline V gene are SGHVS and FNYEAQ.

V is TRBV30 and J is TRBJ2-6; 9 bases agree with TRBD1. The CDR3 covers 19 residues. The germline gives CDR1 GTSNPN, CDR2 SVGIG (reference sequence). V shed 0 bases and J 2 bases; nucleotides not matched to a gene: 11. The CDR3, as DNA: TGTGCCTGGAGTGTACTTAGGACAGGGGATTCCACTGGGGCCAACGTCCTGACTTTC. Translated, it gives CAWSVLRTGDSTGANVLTF.

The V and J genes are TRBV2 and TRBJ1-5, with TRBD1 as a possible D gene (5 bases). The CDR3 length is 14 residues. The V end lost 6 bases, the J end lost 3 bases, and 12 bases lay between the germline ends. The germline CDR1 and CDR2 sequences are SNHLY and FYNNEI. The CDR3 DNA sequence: TGTGCCAGCAGGGGAGGGACCCCCAATCAGCCCCAGCATTTT. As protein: CASRGGTPNQPQHF.

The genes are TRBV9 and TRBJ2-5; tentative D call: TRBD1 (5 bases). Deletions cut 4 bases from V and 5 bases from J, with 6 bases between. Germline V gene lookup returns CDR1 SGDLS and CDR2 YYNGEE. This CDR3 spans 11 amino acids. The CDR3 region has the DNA TGTGCCAGCAGCCCAGGGGAGACCCAGTACTTC. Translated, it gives CASSPGETQYF.

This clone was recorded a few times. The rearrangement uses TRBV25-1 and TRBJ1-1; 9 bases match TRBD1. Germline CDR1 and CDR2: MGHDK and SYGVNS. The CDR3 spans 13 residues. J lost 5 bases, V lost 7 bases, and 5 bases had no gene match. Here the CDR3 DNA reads TGTGCCAGCACCCTGACAGGGGGAACTGAAGCTTTCTTT. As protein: CASTLTGGTEAFF.

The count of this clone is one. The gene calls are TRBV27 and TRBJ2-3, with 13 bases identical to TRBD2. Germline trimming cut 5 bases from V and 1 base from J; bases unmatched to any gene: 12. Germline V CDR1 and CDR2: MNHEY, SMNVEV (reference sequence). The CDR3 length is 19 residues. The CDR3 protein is CASSPLGLAGNSGTDTQYF. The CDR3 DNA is TGTGCCAGCAGTCCGTTGGGACTAGCGGGGAATTCGGGCACAGATACGCAGTATTTT.

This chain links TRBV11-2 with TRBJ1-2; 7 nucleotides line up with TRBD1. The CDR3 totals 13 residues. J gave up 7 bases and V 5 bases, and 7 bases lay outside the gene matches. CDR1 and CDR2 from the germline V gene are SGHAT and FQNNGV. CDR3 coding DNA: TGTGCCAGCAGCCCCGGGACAGTCGCTGGCTACACCTTC. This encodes CASSPGTVAGYTF. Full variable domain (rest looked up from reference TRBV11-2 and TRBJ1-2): EAGVAQSPRYKIIEKRQSVAFWCNPISGHATLYWYQQILGQGPKLLIQFQNNGVVDDSQLPKDRFSAERLKGVDSTLKIQPAKLEDSAVYLCASSPGTVAGYTFGSGTRLTVV.

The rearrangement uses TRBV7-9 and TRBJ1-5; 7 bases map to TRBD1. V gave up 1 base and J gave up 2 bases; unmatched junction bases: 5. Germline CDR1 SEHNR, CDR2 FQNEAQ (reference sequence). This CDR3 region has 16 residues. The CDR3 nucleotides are TGTGCCAGCAGCTTAGAACAGGGGTTCGGCAATCAGCCCCAGCATTTT. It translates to CASSLEQGFGNQPQHF.

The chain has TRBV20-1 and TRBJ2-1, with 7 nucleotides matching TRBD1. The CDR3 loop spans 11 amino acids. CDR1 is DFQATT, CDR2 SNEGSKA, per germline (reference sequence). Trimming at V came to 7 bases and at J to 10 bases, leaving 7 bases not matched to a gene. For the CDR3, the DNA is TGCAGTGGGTACAGGGGAGAGGAGCAGTTCTTC. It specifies CSGYRGEEQFF.

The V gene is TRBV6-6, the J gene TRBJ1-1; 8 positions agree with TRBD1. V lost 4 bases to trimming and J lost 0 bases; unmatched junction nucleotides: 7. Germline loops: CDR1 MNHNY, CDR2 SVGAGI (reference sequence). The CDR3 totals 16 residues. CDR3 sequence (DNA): TGTGCCAGCAGTTTCCTCAGGGGGCAGATGAACACTGAAGCTTTCTTT. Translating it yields CASSFLRGQMNTEAFF.

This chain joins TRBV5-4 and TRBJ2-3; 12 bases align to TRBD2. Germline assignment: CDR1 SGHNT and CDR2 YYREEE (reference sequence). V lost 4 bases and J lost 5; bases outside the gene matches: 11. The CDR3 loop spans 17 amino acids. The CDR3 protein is CASSATIPGLAGDTQYF. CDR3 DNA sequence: TGTGCCAGCAGCGCTACTATACCGGGACTAGCGGGAGATACGCAGTATTTT.

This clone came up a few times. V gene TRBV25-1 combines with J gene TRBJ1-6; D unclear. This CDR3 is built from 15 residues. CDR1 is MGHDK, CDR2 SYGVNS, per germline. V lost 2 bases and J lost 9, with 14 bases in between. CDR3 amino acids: CASSEATVESSPLHF. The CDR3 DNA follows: TGTGCCAGCAGTGAAGCTACAGTAGAAAGTTCACCCCTCCACTTT. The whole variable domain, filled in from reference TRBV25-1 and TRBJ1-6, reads EADIYQTPRYLVIGTGKKITLECSQTMGHDKMYWYQQDPGMELHLIHYSYGVNSTEKGDLSSESTVSRIRTEHFPLTLESARPSHTSQYLCASSEATVESSPLHFGNGTRLTVT.

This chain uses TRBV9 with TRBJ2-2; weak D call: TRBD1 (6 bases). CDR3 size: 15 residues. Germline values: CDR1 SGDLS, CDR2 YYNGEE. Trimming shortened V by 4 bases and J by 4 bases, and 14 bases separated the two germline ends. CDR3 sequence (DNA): TGTGCCAGCAGCCCCGAAGGGGGAAGCACCGGGGAGCTGTTTTTT. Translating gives CASSPEGGSTGELFF.

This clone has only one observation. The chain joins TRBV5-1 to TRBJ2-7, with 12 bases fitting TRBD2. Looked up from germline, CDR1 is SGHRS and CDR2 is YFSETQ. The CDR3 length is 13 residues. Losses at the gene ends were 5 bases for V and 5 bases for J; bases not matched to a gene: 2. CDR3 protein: CASRGLAGNEQYF. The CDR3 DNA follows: TGCGCCAGCAGGGGACTAGCGGGTAACGAGCAGTACTTC.

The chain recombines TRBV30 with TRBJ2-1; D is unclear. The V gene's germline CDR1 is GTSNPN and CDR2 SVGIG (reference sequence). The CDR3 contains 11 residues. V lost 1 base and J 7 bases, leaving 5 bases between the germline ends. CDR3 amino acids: CAWSAYNEQFF. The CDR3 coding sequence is TGTGCCTGGAGTGCGTATAATGAGCAGTTCTTC. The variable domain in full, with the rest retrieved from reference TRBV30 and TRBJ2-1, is SQTIHQWPATLVQPVGSPLSLECTVEGTSNPNLYWYRQAAGRGLQLLFYSVGIGQISSEVPQNLSASRPQDRQFILSSKKLLLSDSGFYLCAWSAYNEQFFGPGTRLTVL.

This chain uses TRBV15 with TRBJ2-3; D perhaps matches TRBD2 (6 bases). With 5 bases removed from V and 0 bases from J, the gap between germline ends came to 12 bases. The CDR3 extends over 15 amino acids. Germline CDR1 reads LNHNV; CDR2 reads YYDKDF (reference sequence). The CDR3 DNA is TGTGCCACCAGCTTTCGGGGGTCCAGCACAGATACGCAGTATTTT. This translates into CATSFRGSSTDTQYF.

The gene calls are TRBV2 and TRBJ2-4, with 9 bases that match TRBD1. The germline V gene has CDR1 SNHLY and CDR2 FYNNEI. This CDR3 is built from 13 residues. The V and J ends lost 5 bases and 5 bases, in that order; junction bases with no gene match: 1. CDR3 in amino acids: CASSTGGQNIQYF. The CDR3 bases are TGTGCCAGCAGTACAGGGGGCCAAAACATTCAGTACTTC.

Written as DNA, the CDR3 is TGTGCCAGCAGCTCAGAGCAGGGGGCGTACGAGCAGTACTTC. This gives the protein CASSSEQGAYEQYF. The V gene is TRBV7-2, the J gene TRBJ2-7; 8 bases are a match to TRBD1. Germline assignment: CDR1 SGHTA and CDR2 FQGNSA. The V segment lost 4 bases and the J segment 4 bases; nucleotides outside the gene matches: 6. This CDR3 is built from 14 residues.

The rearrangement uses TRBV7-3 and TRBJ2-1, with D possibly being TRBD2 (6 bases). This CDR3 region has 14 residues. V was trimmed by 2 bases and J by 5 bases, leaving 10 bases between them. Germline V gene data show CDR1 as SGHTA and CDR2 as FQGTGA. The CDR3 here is CASSLRGADNEQFF. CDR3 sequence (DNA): TGTGCCAGCAGCTTACGCGGGGCCGACAATGAGCAGTTCTTC.

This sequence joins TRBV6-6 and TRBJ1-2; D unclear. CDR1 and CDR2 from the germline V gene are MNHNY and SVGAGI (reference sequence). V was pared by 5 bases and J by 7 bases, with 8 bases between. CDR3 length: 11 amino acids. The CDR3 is CASSGSLGYTF. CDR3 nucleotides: TGTGCCAGCAGTGGCAGTCTTGGCTACACCTTC.